The source of this T cell receptor (beta chain) is a study of metastatic and nonmetastatic thyroid tumors. Study-wide context: Malignant thyroid and benign thyroid patients provided blood and tumor or nodule tissue whose repertoires were compared. Study-wide results and caveats: Benign nodules reportedly had significantly lower TCR beta diversity than malignant thyroid tumors in blood and tumor.

Many counts were recorded for this clone. No antigen is known for it. Patients underwent thyroid surgery, and none had received any treatment before it. The CDR3 loop spans 16 amino acids. J was trimmed by 2 bases and V by 4 bases; bases with no gene match: 8. In germline, CDR1 is MDHEN, CDR2 SYDVKM. In the authors' workflow: Differences in CDR3 between clinicopathological groups were drawn on to build a classifier intended to discriminate distant-metastatic papillary thyroid cancer patients. TCRdb re-called clones via MiXCR from the PCR reads. V and J calls and clone size were set by TCRdb, not the authors. The sample lists about 21,000 clones, approximately 16% occurring once.

The sample consisted of blood. This chain connects TRBV28 to TRBJ2-3; 8 bases map to TRBD2. The receptor was derived from a male donor with papillary thyroid cancer or a benign thyroid nodule (not recorded which). Some clones in this sample may be carry-over from other donors' samples. The CDR3 DNA follows: TGTGCCAGCAGTTCCTCCGGGACTAGATACACAGATACGCAGTATTTT. Protein: CASSSSGTRYTDTQYF.